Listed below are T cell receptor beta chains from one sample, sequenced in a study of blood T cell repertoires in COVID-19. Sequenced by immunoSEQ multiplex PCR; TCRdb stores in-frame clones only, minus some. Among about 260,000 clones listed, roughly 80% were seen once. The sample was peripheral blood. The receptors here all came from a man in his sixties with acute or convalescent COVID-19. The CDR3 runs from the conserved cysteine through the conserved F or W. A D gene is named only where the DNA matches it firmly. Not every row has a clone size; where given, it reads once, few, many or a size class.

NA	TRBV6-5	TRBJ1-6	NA	TGTGCCAGCAGTTACGGGCAGGGTGCAAATTCACCCCTCCACTTT	CASSYGQGANSPLHF
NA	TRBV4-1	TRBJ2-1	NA	TGCGCCAGCAGCCATGGAAGGTGGGGGCGGAATGAGCAGTTCTTC	CASSHGRWGRNEQFF
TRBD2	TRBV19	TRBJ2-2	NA	TGTGCCAGTAGAGTCAAGACTGGGAGGGCGAACACCGGGGAGCTGTTTTTT	CASRVKTGRANTGELFF
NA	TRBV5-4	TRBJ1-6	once	TGTGCCAGCAGCTCGTACAGGGCGGAGGATTCACCCCTCCACTTT	CASSSYRAEDSPLHF
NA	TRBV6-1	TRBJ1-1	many	TGTGCCAGCAGTGACAGGGCGAACACTGAAGCTTTCTTT	CASSDRANTEAFF
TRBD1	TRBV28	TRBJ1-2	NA	TGTGCCAGCAGTTTTGGGACAGGGGTGGAGGGCTACACCTTC	CASSFGTGVEGYTF
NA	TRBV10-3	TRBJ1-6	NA	TGTGCCATCAGGGATACAGGGACGGGGCCACCCCTCCACTTT	CAIRDTGTGPPLHF
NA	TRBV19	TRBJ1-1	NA	TGTGCCAGTATTGGGCCGAACAGAGACCTGAACACTGAAGCTTTCTTT	CASIGPNRDLNTEAFF
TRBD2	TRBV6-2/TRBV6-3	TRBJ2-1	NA	TGTGCCAGCAGTTACTCGAAAGGAATAGCGGGGAATGAGCAGTTCTTC	CASSYSKGIAGNEQFF
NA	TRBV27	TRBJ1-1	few	TGTGCCAGCAGTTCGCGGGGTGGCACTGAAGCTTTCTTT	CASSSRGGTEAFF
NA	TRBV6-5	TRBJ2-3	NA	TGTGCCAGCAGTTACTCGAGTGCGGGGCCCTTAGATACGCAGTATTTT	CASSYSSAGPLDTQYF
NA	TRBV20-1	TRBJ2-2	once	TGCAGTGCTAGTCGACATGAGGGGGCCGGGGAGCTGTTTTTT	CSASRHEGAGELFF
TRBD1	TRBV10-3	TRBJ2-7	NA	TGTGCCATCACCGGTGGACAGGGCGGCGAGCAGTACTTC	CAITGGQGGEQYF
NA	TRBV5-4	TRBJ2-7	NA	TGTGCCAGCAGCTTACAGGGTAGCTCCTACGAGCAGTACTTC	CASSLQGSSYEQYF
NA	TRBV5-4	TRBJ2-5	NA	TGTGCCAGCAGCTTGAGTGGGCAGCTACAAGAGACCCAGTACTTC	CASSLSGQLQETQYF
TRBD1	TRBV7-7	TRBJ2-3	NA	TGTGCTAGCAGCTTGGGGACAGGGTCAGATACGCAGTATTTT	CASSLGTGSDTQYF
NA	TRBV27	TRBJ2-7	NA	TGTGCCAGCAGTTTCCCGGCTAGCCCCATTACGGAGCAGTACTTC	CASSFPASPITEQYF
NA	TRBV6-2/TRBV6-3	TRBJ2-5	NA	TGTGCCAGCAGTTACGGGCGGGGCATTGGGGAGACCCAGTACTTC	CASSYGRGIGETQYF
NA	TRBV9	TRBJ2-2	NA	TGTGCCAGCAGCGTAGATCAGGGGGGGAACACCGGGGAGCTGTTTTTT	CASSVDQGGNTGELFF
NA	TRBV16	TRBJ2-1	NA	TGTGCCAGCAGCCAATCCCGGTACAATGAGCAGTTCTTC	CASSQSRYNEQFF
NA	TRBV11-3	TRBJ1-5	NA	TGTGCCAGCAGCTTAGAAGGGGTCAGGGAGCCCCAGCATTTT	CASSLEGVREPQHF
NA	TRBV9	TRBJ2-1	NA	TGTGCCAGCAGCTCCTACGGAGGGGATGAGCAGTTCTTC	CASSSYGGDEQFF
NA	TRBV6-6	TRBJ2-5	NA	TGTGCCAGCAGTTACCGGCAGACTCAAGAGACCCAGTACTTC	CASSYRQTQETQYF
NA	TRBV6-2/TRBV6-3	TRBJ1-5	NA	TGTGCCAGCAGTTACTCGAGAAAGGCAGGGCTAAATCAGCCCCAGCATTTT	CASSYSRKAGLNQPQHF
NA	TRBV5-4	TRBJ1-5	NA	TGTGCCAGCAGCTCTGATATGGGGCAGGTTCAGCCCCAGCATTTT	CASSSDMGQVQPQHF
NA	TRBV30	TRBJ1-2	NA	TGTGCCTGGACCCCCGGTTATGGCTACACCTTC	CAWTPGYGYTF
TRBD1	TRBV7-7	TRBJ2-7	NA	TGTGCTAGCAGCCCACAGGGGGCTGGCGAGCAGTACTTC	CASSPQGAGEQYF
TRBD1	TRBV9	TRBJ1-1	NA	TGTGCCAGCAGCCCAGGACAGGGGTACACTGAAGCTTTCTTT	CASSPGQGYTEAFF
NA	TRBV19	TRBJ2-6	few	TGTGCCAGTAGATTTGACAGGACTGGGGCCAACGTCCTGACTTTC	CASRFDRTGANVLTF
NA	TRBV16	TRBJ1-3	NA	TGTGCCAGCAGCAGCAGTGGGCAGCCAAGCTCTGGAAACACCATATATTTT	CASSSSGQPSSGNTIYF
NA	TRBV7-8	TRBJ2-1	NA	TGTGCCAGCAGCGTCCTCTCTTATGAGCAGTTCTTC	CASSVLSYEQFF
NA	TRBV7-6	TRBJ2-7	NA	TGTGCCAGCAGCTCAAGGACTGGCTCCTACGAGCAGTACTTC	CASSSRTGSYEQYF
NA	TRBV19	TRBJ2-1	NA	TGTGCCAGTAGTACCGGGGGTTACAATGAGCAGTTCTTC	CASSTGGYNEQFF
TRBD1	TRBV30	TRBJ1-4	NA	TGTGCCTGGAGTCGACAGGGAAACGAAAAACTGTTTTTT	CAWSRQGNEKLFF
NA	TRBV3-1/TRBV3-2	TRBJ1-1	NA	TGTGCCAGCAGCCCCACCCCGGCAGGGGCGGCTGAAGCTTTCTTT	CASSPTPAGAAEAFF
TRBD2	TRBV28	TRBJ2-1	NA	TGTGCCAGCAGTTCAACTAGCGGGAGGGCTAATGAGCAGTTCTTC	CASSSTSGRANEQFF
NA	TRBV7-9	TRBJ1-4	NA	TGTGCCAGCACCCCTTGGGGGCAGGGGGAAAAACTGTTTTTT	CASTPWGQGEKLFF
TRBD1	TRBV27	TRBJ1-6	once	TGTGCCAGCAGTCCCTCCGGACAGGCCAATTCACCCCTCCACTTT	CASSPSGQANSPLHF
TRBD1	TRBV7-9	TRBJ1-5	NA	TGTGCCAGCAGTTCTACAGGGGATCAGCCCCAGCATTTT	CASSSTGDQPQHF
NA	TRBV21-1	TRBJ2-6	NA	TGTGCCAGCAGCCATTCCGCAGGGAATCTAAAGGGGGCCAACGTCCTGACTTTC	CASSHSAGNLKGANVLTF
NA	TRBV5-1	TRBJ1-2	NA	TGCGCCAGCAGCTCAAACAGGGAAGGGGGCTACACCTTC	CASSSNREGGYTF
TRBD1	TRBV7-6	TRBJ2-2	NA	TGTGCCAGCAGCTATCGACAGGGATACACCGGGGAGCTGTTTTTT	CASSYRQGYTGELFF
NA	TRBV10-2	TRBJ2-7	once	TGCGCCAGCATCGAAGACGGGTCCTACGAGCAGTACTTC	CASIEDGSYEQYF
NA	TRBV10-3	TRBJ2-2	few	TGTGCCATCAGTGACGAGGGTTTCGGGGAGCTGTTTTTT	CAISDEGFGELFF
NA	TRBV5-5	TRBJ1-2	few	TGTGCCAGCAGCCTCGCGGAGGGGAGCTATGGCTACACCTTC	CASSLAEGSYGYTF
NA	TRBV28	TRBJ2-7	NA	TGTGCCAGCAGCCCAGGACTGTCCTCCTACGAGCAGTACTTC	CASSPGLSSYEQYF